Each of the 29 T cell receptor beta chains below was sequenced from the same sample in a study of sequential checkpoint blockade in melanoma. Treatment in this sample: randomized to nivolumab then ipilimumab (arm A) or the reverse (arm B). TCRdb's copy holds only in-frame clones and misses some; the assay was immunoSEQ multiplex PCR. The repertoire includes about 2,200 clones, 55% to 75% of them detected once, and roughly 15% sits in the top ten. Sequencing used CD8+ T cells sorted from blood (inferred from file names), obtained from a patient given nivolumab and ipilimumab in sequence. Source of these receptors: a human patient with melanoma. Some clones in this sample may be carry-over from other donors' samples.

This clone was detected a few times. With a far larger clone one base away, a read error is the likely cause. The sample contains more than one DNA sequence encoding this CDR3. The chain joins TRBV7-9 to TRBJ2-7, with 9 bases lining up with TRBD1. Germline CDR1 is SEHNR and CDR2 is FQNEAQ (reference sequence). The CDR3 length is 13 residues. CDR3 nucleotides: TGTGCCAGCAGCTTGACAGGGGGGTACGAGCAATACTTC. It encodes CASSLTGGYEQYF.

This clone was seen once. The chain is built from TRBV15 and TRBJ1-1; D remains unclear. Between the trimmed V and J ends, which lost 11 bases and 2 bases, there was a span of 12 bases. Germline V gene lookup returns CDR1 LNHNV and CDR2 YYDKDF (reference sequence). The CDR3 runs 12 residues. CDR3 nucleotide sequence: TGTGCCTCAGCGGCCCCAAACACTGAAGCTTTCTTT. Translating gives CASAAPNTEAFF.

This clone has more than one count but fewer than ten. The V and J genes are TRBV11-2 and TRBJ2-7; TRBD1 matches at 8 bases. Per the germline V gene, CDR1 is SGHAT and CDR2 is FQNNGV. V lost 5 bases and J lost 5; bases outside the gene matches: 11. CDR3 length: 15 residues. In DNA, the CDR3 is TGTGCCAGCAGCACAATGGGGACAGGAGGTGACGAGCAGTACTTC. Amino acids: CASSTMGTGGDEQYF.

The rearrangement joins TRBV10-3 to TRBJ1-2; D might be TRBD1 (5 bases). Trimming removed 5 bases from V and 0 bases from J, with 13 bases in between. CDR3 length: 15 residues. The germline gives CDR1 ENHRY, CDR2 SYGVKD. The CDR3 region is CAISPGQAANYGYTF. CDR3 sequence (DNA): TGTGCCATCAGTCCTGGACAAGCAGCTAACTATGGCTACACCTTC.

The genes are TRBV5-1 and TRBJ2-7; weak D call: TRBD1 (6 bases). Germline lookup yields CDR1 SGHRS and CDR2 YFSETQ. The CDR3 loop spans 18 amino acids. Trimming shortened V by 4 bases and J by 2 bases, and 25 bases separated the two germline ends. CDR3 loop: CASSPDSDVFTNTYEQYF. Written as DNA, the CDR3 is TGCGCCAGCAGCCCGGACAGCGATGTATTTACGAATACCTACGAGCAGTACTTC.

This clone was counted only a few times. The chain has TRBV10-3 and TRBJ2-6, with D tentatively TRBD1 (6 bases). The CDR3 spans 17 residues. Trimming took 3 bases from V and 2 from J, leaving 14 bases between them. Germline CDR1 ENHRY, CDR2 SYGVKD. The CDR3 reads CAISDGGPVAGANVLTF. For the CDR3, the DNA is TGTGCCATCAGTGATGGGGGCCCCGTCGCTGGGGCCAACGTCCTGACTTTC.

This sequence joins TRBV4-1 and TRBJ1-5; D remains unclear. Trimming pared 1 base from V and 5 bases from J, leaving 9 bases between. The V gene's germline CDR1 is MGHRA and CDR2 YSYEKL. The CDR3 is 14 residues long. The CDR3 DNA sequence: TGCGCCAGCAGCCAAGTACTGGGAGATCAGCCCCAGCATTTT. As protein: CASSQVLGDQPQHF.

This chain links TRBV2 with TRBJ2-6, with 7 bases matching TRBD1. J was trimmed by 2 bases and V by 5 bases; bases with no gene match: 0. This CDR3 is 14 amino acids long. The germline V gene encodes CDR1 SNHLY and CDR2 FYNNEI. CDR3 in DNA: TGTGCCAGCAGTACAGGGGCTGGGGCCAACGTCCTGACTTTC. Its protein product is CASSTGAGANVLTF.

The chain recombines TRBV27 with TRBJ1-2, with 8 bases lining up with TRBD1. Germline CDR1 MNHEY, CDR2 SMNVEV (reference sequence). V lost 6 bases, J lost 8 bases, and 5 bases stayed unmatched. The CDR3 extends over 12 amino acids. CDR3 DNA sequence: TGTGCCAGCAGCGGACAGGGCCAGGGCTACACCTTC. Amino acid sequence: CASSGQGQGYTF.

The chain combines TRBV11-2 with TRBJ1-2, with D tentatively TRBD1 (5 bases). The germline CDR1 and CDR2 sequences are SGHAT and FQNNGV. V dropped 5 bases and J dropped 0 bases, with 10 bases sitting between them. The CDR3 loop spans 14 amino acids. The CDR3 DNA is TGTGCCAGCAGCATAGTGGGGCCTAACTATGGCTACACCTTC. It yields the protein CASSIVGPNYGYTF.

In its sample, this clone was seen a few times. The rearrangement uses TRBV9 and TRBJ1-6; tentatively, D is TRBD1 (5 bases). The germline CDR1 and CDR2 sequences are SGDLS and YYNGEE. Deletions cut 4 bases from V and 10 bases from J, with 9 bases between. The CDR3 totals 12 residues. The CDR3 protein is CASSPGGSPLHF. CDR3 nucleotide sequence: TGTGCCAGCAGCCCCGGGGGATCACCCCTCCACTTT.

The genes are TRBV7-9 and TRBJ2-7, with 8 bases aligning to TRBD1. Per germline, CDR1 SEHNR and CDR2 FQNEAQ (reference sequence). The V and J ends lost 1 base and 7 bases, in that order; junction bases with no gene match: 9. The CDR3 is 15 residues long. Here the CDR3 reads CASSLVGQGAREQYF. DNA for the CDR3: TGTGCCAGCAGCTTAGTCGGCCAGGGGGCGCGTGAGCAGTACTTC.

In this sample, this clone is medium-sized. The CDR3 sequence: CATSSDVGAVEKLFF. The CDR3 DNA follows: TGTGCCACCAGCTCTGATGTGGGGGCGGTTGAAAAACTGTTTTTT. The chain employs TRBV15 and TRBJ1-4, with D perhaps matching TRBD1 (6 bases). The CDR3 has 15 amino acids. Germline V gene lookup returns CDR1 LNHNV and CDR2 YYDKDF (reference sequence). Deletions cut 5 bases from V and 7 bases from J, with 17 bases between.

The CDR3: CSGMSQGEAFF. CDR3 nucleotide sequence: TGCAGCGGGATGTCACAGGGGGAAGCTTTCTTT. The chain employs TRBV29-1 and TRBJ1-1, with 7 positions matching TRBD1. The CDR3 covers 11 residues. Germline V gene lookup returns CDR1 SQVTM and CDR2 ANQGSEA. The trim removed 7 bases at V and 8 bases at J, leaving 7 bases unmatched.

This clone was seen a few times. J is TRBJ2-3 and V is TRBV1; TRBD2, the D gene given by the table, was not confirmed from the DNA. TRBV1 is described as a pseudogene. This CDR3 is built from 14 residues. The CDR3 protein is CTSSQAGERDTQYF. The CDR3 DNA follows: TGCACCAGCAGCCAGGCCGGGGAACGAGATACGCAGTATTTT.

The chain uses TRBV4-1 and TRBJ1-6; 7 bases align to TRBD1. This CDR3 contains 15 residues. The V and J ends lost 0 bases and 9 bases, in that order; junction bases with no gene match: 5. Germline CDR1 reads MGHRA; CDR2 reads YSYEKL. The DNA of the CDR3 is TGCGCCAGCAGCCAAGATCGAACAGGGGTTTCACCCCTCCACTTT. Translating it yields CASSQDRTGVSPLHF.

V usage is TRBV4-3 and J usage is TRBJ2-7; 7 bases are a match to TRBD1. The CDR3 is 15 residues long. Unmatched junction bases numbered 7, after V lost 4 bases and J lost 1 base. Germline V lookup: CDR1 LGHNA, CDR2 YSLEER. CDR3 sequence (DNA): TGCGCCAGCAGCCTCGGTACAGGGGCGTCCTACGAGCAGTACTTC. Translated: CASSLGTGASYEQYF.

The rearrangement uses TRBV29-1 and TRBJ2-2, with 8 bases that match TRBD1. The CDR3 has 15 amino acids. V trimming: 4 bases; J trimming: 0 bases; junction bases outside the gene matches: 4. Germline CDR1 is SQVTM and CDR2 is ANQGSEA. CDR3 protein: CSVASQGANTGELFF. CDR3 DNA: TGCAGCGTTGCCTCACAGGGGGCGAACACCGGGGAGCTGTTTTTT.

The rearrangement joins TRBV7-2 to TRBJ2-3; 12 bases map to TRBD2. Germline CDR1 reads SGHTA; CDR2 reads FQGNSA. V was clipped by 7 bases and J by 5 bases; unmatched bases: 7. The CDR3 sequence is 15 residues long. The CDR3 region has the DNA TGTGCCAGCACTCCTAGCGGGGGGGCGGGAGATACGCAGTATTTT. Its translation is CASTPSGGAGDTQYF.

As DNA, the CDR3 is TGTGCCAGCAGCTTCCCTCAGGTGGTACCCCTCCACTTT. Translated: CASSFPQVVPLHF. The V and J genes are TRBV7-8 and TRBJ1-6, with D hard to call. From germline, CDR1 is SGHVS and CDR2 FQNEAQ. This CDR3 spans 13 amino acids. The ends were cut back, 3 bases at V and 12 bases at J, with 12 bases in the middle. The variable domain in full, with the rest retrieved from reference TRBV7-8 and TRBJ1-6, is GAGVSQSPRYKVAKRGQDVALRCDPISGHVSLFWYQQALGQGPEFLTYFQNEAQLDKSGLPSDRFFAERPEGSVSTLKIQRTQQEDSAVYLCASSFPQVVPLHFGNGTRLTVT.

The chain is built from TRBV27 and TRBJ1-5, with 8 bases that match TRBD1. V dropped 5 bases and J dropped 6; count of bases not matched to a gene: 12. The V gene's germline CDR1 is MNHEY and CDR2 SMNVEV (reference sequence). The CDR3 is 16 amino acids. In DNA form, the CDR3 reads TGTGCCAGCAGTGCGTCCCTCAGGGGGCAGGGTCAGCCCCAGCATTTT. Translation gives CASSASLRGQGQPQHF.

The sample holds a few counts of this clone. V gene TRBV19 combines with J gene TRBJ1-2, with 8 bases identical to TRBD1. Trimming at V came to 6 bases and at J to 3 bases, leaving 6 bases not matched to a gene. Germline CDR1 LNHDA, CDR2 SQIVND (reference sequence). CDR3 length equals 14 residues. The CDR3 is CASSPDRVDYGYTF. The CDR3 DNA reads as TGTGCCAGTAGCCCGGACAGGGTGGACTATGGCTACACCTTC.

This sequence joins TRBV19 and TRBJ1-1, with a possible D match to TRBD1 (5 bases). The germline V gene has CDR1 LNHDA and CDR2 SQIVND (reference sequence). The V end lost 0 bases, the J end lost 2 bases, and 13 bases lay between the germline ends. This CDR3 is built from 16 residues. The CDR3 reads CASSIDRRGINTEAFF. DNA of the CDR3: TGTGCCAGTAGTATAGATCGGCGGGGGATCAACACTGAAGCTTTCTTT. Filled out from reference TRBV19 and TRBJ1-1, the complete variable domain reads DGGITQSPKYLFRKEGQNVTLSCEQNLNHDAMYWYRQDPGQGLRLIYYSQIVNDFQKGDIAEGYSVSREKKESFPLTVTSAQKNPTAFYLCASSIDRRGINTEAFFGQGTRLTVV.

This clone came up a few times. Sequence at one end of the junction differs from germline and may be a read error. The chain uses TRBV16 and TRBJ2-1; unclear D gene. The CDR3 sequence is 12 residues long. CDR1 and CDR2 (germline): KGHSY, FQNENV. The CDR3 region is CASSLSDNEQFF. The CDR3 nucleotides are TGTGCCAGCAGCCTCTCCGACAATGAGCAGTTCTTC.

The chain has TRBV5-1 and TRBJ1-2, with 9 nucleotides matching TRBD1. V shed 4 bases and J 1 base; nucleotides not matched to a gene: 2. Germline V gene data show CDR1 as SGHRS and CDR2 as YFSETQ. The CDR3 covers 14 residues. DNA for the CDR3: TGCGCCAGCAGCCTGGACAGGGGTAACTATGGCTACACCTTC. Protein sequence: CASSLDRGNYGYTF.

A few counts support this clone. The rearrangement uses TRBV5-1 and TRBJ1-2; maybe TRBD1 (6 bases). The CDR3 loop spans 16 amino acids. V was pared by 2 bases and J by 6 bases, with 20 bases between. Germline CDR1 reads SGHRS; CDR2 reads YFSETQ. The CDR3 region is CASSFGRGAVGNGYTF. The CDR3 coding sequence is TGCGCCAGCAGCTTTGGACGGGGGGCCGTGGGCAATGGCTACACCTTC. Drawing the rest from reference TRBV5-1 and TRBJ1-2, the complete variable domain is KAGVTQTPRYLIKTRGQQVTLSCSPISGHRSVSWYQQTPGQGLQFLFEYFSETQRNKGNFPGRFSGRQFSNSRSEMNVSTLELGDSALYLCASSFGRGAVGNGYTFGSGTRLTVV.

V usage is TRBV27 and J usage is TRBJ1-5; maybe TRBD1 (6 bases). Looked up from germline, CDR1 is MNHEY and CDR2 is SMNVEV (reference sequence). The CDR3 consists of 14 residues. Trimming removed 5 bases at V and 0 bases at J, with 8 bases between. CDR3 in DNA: TGTGCCAGCAGTCCACAGGGTAGCAATCAGCCCCAGCATTTT. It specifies CASSPQGSNQPQHF.

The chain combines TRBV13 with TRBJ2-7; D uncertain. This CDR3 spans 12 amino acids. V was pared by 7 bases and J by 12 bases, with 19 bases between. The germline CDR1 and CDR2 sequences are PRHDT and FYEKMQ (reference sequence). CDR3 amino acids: CASTPDGVEVYF. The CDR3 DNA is TGTGCCAGCACCCCTGATGGAGTCGAGGTGTACTTC.

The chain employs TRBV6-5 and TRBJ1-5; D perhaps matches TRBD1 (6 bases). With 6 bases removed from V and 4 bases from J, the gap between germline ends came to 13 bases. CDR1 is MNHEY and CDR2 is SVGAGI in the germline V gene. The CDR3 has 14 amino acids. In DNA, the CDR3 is TGTGCCAGCAGCCAACAGGGAGGGAATCAGCCCCAGCATTTT. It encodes CASSQQGGNQPQHF.